A selection of T cell receptor beta chains follows, all from one sample in a study of blood T cell repertoires in COVID-19. Some clones are missing from TCRdb's copy, which holds only in-frame ones; the method was immunoSEQ multiplex PCR. The sample comprises about 150,000 clones, about 89% of which are singletons, and 0.5% to 0.55% rests with the top ten. The sample comprised peripheral blood. The receptors come from a man in his forties or fifties with acute or convalescent COVID-19. The CDR3 runs from the conserved cysteine through the conserved F or W. Fields, in order: J gene, V gene, D gene, clone size, CDR3 protein, CDR3 DNA. D genes are given only for firm matches. The size of a clone is reported for some rows only, either as once, few or many, or as a class for expanded clones.

>TRBJ2-1|TRBV27|NA|NA
CASSLSTGWDEQFF
TGTGCCAGCAGTTTATCAACAGGGTGGGATGAGCAGTTCTTC
>TRBJ1-3|TRBV2|TRBD1|once
CASSVTGGSGNTIYF
TGTGCCAGCAGTGTGACAGGGGGTTCGGGAAACACCATATATTTT
>TRBJ1-6|TRBV7-9|TRBD1|NA
CASSLRDSYSPLHF
TGTGCCAGCAGCCTACGGGACAGTTATTCACCCCTCCACTTT
>TRBJ2-7|TRBV27|NA|NA
CASSFKGKGYEQYF
TGTGCCAGCAGTTTCAAGGGGAAGGGATACGAGCAGTACTTC
>TRBJ2-7|TRBV6-2/TRBV6-3|TRBD2|NA
CASSLTSGSLYEQYF
TGTGCCAGCAGTCTTACTAGCGGGAGTTTATACGAGCAGTACTTC
>TRBJ1-1|TRBV10-2|TRBD1|few
CASRNRGGTEAFF
TGCGCCAGCCGCAACAGGGGAGGTACTGAAGCTTTCTTT
>TRBJ2-3|TRBV28|NA|once
CASSLGGSGTQYF
TGTGCCAGCAGTTTAGGGGGCTCGGGTACGCAGTATTTT
>TRBJ1-1|TRBV3-1/TRBV3-2|NA|NA
CASSRGGGRGAFF
TGTGCCAGCAGTCGCGGGGGGGGGCGCGGAGCTTTCTTT
>TRBJ2-1|TRBV7-3|NA|NA
CASSVDPGYNEQFF
TGTGCCAGCAGCGTAGACCCAGGGTACAATGAGCAGTTCTTC
>TRBJ2-1|TRBV7-2|NA|NA
CASSFTYEQFF
TGTGCCAGCAGCTTTACTTATGAGCAGTTCTTC
>TRBJ2-2|TRBV5-8|TRBD2|NA
CASSLAQGGTGELFF
TGTGCCAGCAGCTTGGCGCAGGGAGGGACCGGGGAGCTGTTTTTT
>TRBJ1-1|TRBV6-1|NA|NA
CASSEERWGNPEAFF
TGTGCCAGCAGTGAAGAAAGGTGGGGCAATCCTGAAGCTTTCTTT
>TRBJ2-1|TRBV6-5|NA|NA
CASSYSASYNEQFF
TGTGCCAGCAGTTACTCTGCCAGTTACAATGAGCAGTTCTTC
>TRBJ2-2|TRBV5-1|TRBD1|NA
CASSQWTGGNTGELFF
TGCGCCAGCAGCCAATGGACAGGGGGAAACACCGGGGAGCTGTTTTTT
>TRBJ1-1|TRBV29-1|NA|NA
CSVEFGGAFF
TGCAGCGTTGAATTCGGAGGGGCTTTCTTT
>TRBJ2-3|TRBV10-3|TRBD2|NA
CAISETSGGTDTQYF
TGTGCCATCAGTGAGACTAGCGGGGGCACAGATACGCAGTATTTT
>TRBJ2-7|TRBV7-3|TRBD1|NA
CASSSHPGQTYEQYF
TGTGCCAGCAGCTCACACCCGGGACAGACCTACGAGCAGTACTTC
>TRBJ2-1|TRBV2|NA|NA
CASAWGGGRYNEQFF
TGTGCCAGCGCTTGGGGCGGGGGCCGTTACAATGAGCAGTTCTTC
>TRBJ1-5|TRBV4-1|NA|few
CASSQQGGTMGNQPQHF
TGCGCCAGCAGCCAACAGGGAGGGACTATGGGCAATCAGCCCCAGCATTTT
>TRBJ2-1|TRBV7-9|TRBD1|once
CASSPGTGQGNEQFF
TGTGCCAGCAGCCCCGGGACAGGGCAGGGCAATGAGCAGTTCTTC
>TRBJ2-1|TRBV5-1|TRBD2|NA
CASSFFSGVGNEQFF
TGCGCCAGCAGCTTCTTTAGCGGGGTAGGTAATGAGCAGTTCTTC
>TRBJ2-5|TRBV4-1|NA|NA
CASSRGPRETQYF
TGCGCCAGCAGCCGGGGGCCCCGGGAGACCCAGTACTTC
>TRBJ1-2|TRBV19|TRBD1|once
CASSSGGSYGYTF
TGTGCCAGTAGCTCAGGGGGGAGCTATGGCTACACCTTC
>TRBJ2-5|TRBV27|NA|NA
CASSPRMRKVETQYF
TGTGCCAGCAGTCCCCGGATGAGGAAAGTGGAGACCCAGTACTTC
>TRBJ2-5|TRBV7-2|TRBD2|NA
CASTPPGGGGQGKLAQYF
TGTGCCAGCACCCCTCCCGGCGGGGGGGGCCAAGGAAAGTTGGCCCAGTACTTC
>TRBJ2-2|TRBV6-5|NA|NA
CASRIGAAGELFF
TGTGCCAGCAGGATAGGAGCGGCCGGGGAGCTGTTTTTT
>TRBJ2-1|TRBV7-8|NA|NA
CASSPASQVKAAGEQFF
TGTGCCAGCAGCCCTGCGAGTCAGGTCAAGGCGGCGGGGGAGCAGTTCTTC
>TRBJ2-1|TRBV7-9|TRBD2|NA
CASSLARLADNEQFF
TGTGCCAGCAGCTTAGCCCGGCTAGCGGACAATGAGCAGTTCTTC
>TRBJ1-2|TRBV5-5|TRBD1|NA
CASSPAQGAGGYTF
TGTGCCAGCAGCCCCGCACAGGGGGCAGGGGGCTACACCTTC
>TRBJ1-4|TRBV28|TRBD1|once
CASSSAGGPFF
TGTGCCAGCAGTTCGGCAGGGGGCCCGTTTTTT
>TRBJ1-2|TRBV5-4|NA|NA
CASSLGGSNYGYTF
TGTGCCAGCAGCTTGGGCGGATCCAACTATGGCTACACCTTC
>TRBJ1-4|TRBV5-1|NA|NA
CASSLGTLSNEKLFF
TGCGCCAGCAGCCTGGGGACATTATCTAATGAAAAACTGTTTTTT
>TRBJ1-2|TRBV7-9|NA|NA
CASSDEGYGGYTF
TGTGCCAGCAGCGATGAGGGCTACGGTGGCTACACCTTC
>TRBJ1-1|TRBV9|NA|NA
CASSGNREMVLVETEAFF
TGTGCCAGCAGCGGAAACAGGGAAATGGTTTTAGTTGAGACTGAAGCTTTCTTT
>TRBJ2-2|TRBV5-5|TRBD2|NA
CASSLVRTSGNRDTGELFF
TGTGCCAGCAGCTTGGTGCGGACTAGCGGGAATCGTGACACCGGGGAGCTGTTTTTT
>TRBJ2-2|TRBV24-1|TRBD1|NA
CVTSDSSRTGNTGELFF
TGTGTCACCAGTGATTCATCCCGGACAGGGAACACCGGGGAGCTGTTTTTT
>TRBJ1-1|TRBV19|NA|NA
CARPEVFF
TGTGCCAGGCCTGAGGTTTTCTTT
>TRBJ1-1|TRBV21-1|NA|once
CASSKVRYDTEAFF
TGTGCCAGCAGCAAAGTGCGGTATGACACTGAAGCTTTCTTT
>TRBJ2-2|TRBV20-1|TRBD2|NA
CSASAQRGNTGELFF
TGCAGTGCTAGTGCCCAGCGGGGGAACACCGGGGAGCTGTTTTTT
>TRBJ2-2|TRBV3-1/TRBV3-2|TRBD1|NA
CARRQGVVTGELFF
TGTGCCAGGAGACAGGGTGTTGTGACCGGGGAGCTGTTTTTT
>TRBJ1-6|TRBV7-9|NA|NA
CASSSGSAFNSPLHF
TGTGCCAGCAGCTCGGGTAGCGCTTTTAATTCACCCCTCCACTTT
>TRBJ2-7|TRBV18|TRBD1|NA
CASSPSGTGDYEQYF
TGTGCCAGCTCACCGTCCGGGACAGGGGACTACGAGCAGTACTTC
>TRBJ1-5|TRBV28|NA|NA
CASSARTFYSNQPQHF
TGTGCCAGCAGTGCCCGGACATTTTATAGCAATCAGCCCCAGCATTTT
>TRBJ1-1|TRBV6-1|TRBD1|NA
CASSGPLGTVNTEAFF
TGTGCCAGCAGTGGACCCCTTGGGACAGTGAACACTGAAGCTTTCTTT
>TRBJ1-1|TRBV7-9|NA|NA
CASSFGVTEAFF
TGTGCCAGCAGCTTTGGAGTCACTGAAGCTTTCTTT
>TRBJ2-7|TRBV3-1/TRBV3-2|NA|few
CASSQRTGGYEQYF
TGTGCCAGCAGCCAAAGAACAGGTGGATACGAGCAGTACTTC